The entry below describes one TCR beta chain. These data come from a study of blood T cell repertoires in COVID-19. Study at large: Sample material is recorded as cDNA or gDNA derived from T cells, B-cell-depleted T cells, or PBMCs.

The data were produced by immunoSEQ multiplex PCR, yet TCRdb's version contains in-frame clones alone and is incomplete. The table has about 69,000 clones, roughly 85% seen once. Germline values: CDR1 MNHEY, CDR2 SVGAGI. The CDR3 totals 13 residues. V lost 7 bases, J lost 4 bases, and 13 bases lay in between. V is TRBV6-5 and J is TRBJ1-2; the D gene is possibly TRBD1 (6 bases). This TCR came from a man older than 75 with acute or convalescent COVID-19. Input material: peripheral blood. The CDR3 bases are TGTGCCAGCAAACCAACAGGGTTCTATGGCTACACCTTC. Protein sequence: CASKPTGFYGYTF.